Listed below are T cell receptor beta chains from one sample, sequenced in a study of beta chain features in type 1 diabetes. Profiled with immunoSEQ multiplex PCR; TCRdb holds only in-frame clones, not every one. There are roughly 450,000 clones in the sample; roughly an eighth occur only once, and roughly 0.046% lies in the top ten. Sequencing was performed on naive CD4+ T cells from blood. The receptor source for this set is a woman under 30 in good health. Each CDR3 is given with its conserved first and last residue. A D gene is named only where the DNA matches it firmly. Where a row states a size, it is once, few, many or the class of an expanded clone; other rows omit it.

v_call,d_call,j_call,clone_size,cdr3_nt,cdr3_aa
TRBV7-9,TRBD1,TRBJ1-2,NA,TGTGCCAGCAGCTTAGGGGGACAGGGATACGGCTACACCTTC,CASSLGGQGYGYTF
TRBV29-1,TRBD2,TRBJ2-3,few,TGCAGCGTACTAGCGGGAGGGCCTTGGACAGATACGCAGTATTTT,CSVLAGGPWTDTQYF
TRBV7-9,NA,TRBJ2-3,few,TGTGCCAGCAGCTTTAGCAGCCCCGGAACAGATACGCAGTATTTT,CASSFSSPGTDTQYF
TRBV23-1,TRBD1,TRBJ1-2,few,TGCGCCAGCCCCTACGGGACAGGGAGTAGTGGCTACACCTTC,CASPYGTGSSGYTF
TRBV2,NA,TRBJ2-1,few,TGTGCCAGCAGGGATGGACGTCGCAATGAGCAGTTCTTC,CASRDGRRNEQFF
TRBV2,NA,TRBJ2-1,NA,TGTGCCAGCAAAGGGGGATCCTACAATGAGCAGTTCTTC,CASKGGSYNEQFF
TRBV7-9,TRBD2,TRBJ2-1,few,TGTGCCAGCAGCTCTATAGGGACTAGCGGGTTTTACAATGAGCAGTTCTTC,CASSSIGTSGFYNEQFF
TRBV5-1,NA,TRBJ1-6,few,TGCGCCAGCAGCTTGGTTCCGCAGGTTCTAAGGATTGGATCACCCCTCCACTTT,CASSLVPQVLRIGSPLHF
TRBV7-9,NA,TRBJ1-2,NA,TGTGCCAGCAGCCAGGATCTGGGAGCGCGCTACACCTTC,CASSQDLGARYTF
TRBV29-1,NA,TRBJ2-3,few,TGCAGCGTTACCGGGTCCCCTTTTCCCACAGATACGCAGTATTTT,CSVTGSPFPTDTQYF
TRBV2,NA,TRBJ2-6,few,TGTGCCGGAGACACTGGGGCCAACGTCCTGACTTTC,CAGDTGANVLTF
TRBV27,NA,TRBJ1-1,NA,TGTGCCAGCAGACTACAGACGAACACTGAAGCTTTCTTT,CASRLQTNTEAFF
TRBV5-1,NA,TRBJ2-1,once,TGCGCCAGCAGACGTAGGGATAATGAGCAGTTCTTC,CASRRRDNEQFF
TRBV4-1,NA,TRBJ1-2,NA,TGCGCCAGCAGCCAAGGTGCGGGGGGCTACTATGGCTACACCTTC,CASSQGAGGYYGYTF
TRBV5-1,TRBD1,TRBJ1-2,NA,TGCGCCAGCAGCTTAACCGGGACAGGGGACTATGGCTACACCTTC,CASSLTGTGDYGYTF
TRBV7-2,TRBD2,TRBJ2-2,few,TGTGCCAGCAGCTTGACTAGCGGGGACACCGGGGAGCTGTTTTTT,CASSLTSGDTGELFF
TRBV9,NA,TRBJ1-1,NA,TGTGCCAGCAGCGTAGTCCCTGACTCTAGGTCCACTGAAGCTTTCTTT,CASSVVPDSRSTEAFF
TRBV18,NA,TRBJ1-4,few,TGTGCCAGCTCCAGGACGACTAATGAAAAACTGTTTTTT,CASSRTTNEKLFF
TRBV7-2,NA,TRBJ2-2,NA,TGTGCCAGCGGACCCCGGGCCGGGGAGCTGTTTTTT,CASGPRAGELFF
TRBV2,NA,TRBJ2-3,few,TGTGCCAGCAGGGAGATCACAGATACGCAGTATTTT,CASREITDTQYF
TRBV7-2,NA,TRBJ2-1,NA,TGTGCCAGCACCAGATACAATGAGCAGTTCTTC,CASTRYNEQFF
TRBV14,NA,TRBJ2-3,NA,TGTGCCAGCAGCCAAGGCCCAGGCACAGATACGCAGTATTTT,CASSQGPGTDTQYF
TRBV20-1,NA,TRBJ2-1,few,TGCAGTGCTAGGGTCCTGGATGAGCAGTTCTTC,CSARVLDEQFF
TRBV25-1,NA,TRBJ2-2,NA,TGTGCCAGCTCTCCCCGTTCGAACACCGGGGAGCTGTTTTTT,CASSPRSNTGELFF
TRBV7-9,TRBD2,TRBJ2-1,few,TGTGCCAGCAGCTTAGCTGGACTAGCGGACCACAATGAGCAGTTCTTC,CASSLAGLADHNEQFF
TRBV5-1,NA,TRBJ2-7,NA,TGCGCCAGCAGCGCCGATTCAAGTTACGAGCAGTACTTC,CASSADSSYEQYF
TRBV7-9,NA,TRBJ2-3,NA,TGTGCCAGCAGTCGACGGCTAATAGGGGATACGCAGTATTTT,CASSRRLIGDTQYF
TRBV7-2,TRBD1,TRBJ2-1,NA,TGTGCCAGCAGCCTACTAAAGGGACAGGGGTACAATGAGCAGTTCTTC,CASSLLKGQGYNEQFF
TRBV7-3,NA,TRBJ2-1,NA,TGTGCCAGCAGCTCTTTTACCCACAGGGTAAACTTCAATGAGCAGTTCTTC,CASSSFTHRVNFNEQFF